The rows below give T cell receptor beta chains drawn from one sample of a study of cytomegalovirus exposure and HLA in healthy donors. Produced via immunoSEQ multiplex PCR; TCRdb's table is partial and in-frame only. The table shows over 150,000 clones, with around nine tenths occurring only once. Sequencing was performed on PBMCs. These receptor sequences come from a woman between 25 and 40 years old in good health and CMV-seronegative. Both conserved end residues are part of each CDR3. A D gene is named only where the DNA matches it firmly. Only some rows state a clone size, as once, few, many or a class for expanded clones.

V gene: TRBV5-1; J gene: TRBJ2-2; D gene: TRBD2; clone size: NA; CDR3 protein: CASSAGLAGGPNTGELFF; CDR3 DNA: TGCGCCAGCAGCGCCGGACTAGCGGGAGGGCCGAACACCGGGGAGCTGTTTTTT
V gene: TRBV5-1; J gene: TRBJ1-1; D gene: NA; clone size: NA; CDR3 protein: CASSLKQNTEAFF; CDR3 DNA: TGCGCCAGCAGCTTGAAACAGAACACTGAAGCTTTCTTT
V gene: TRBV23-1; J gene: TRBJ1-2; D gene: TRBD1; clone size: NA; CDR3 protein: CASSQYSYRGVISGYTF; CDR3 DNA: TGCGCCAGCAGTCAGTATTCCTACAGGGGTGTCATTTCTGGCTACACCTTC
V gene: TRBV29-1; J gene: TRBJ2-3; D gene: NA; clone size: NA; CDR3 protein: CSVADGTDTQYF; CDR3 DNA: TGCAGCGTTGCCGACGGGACAGATACGCAGTATTTT
V gene: TRBV7-2; J gene: TRBJ1-3; D gene: NA; clone size: NA; CDR3 protein: CASSFLQRKANTIYF; CDR3 DNA: TGTGCCAGCAGCTTTCTTCAGCGTAAGGCAAACACCATATATTTT
V gene: TRBV15; J gene: TRBJ2-7; D gene: NA; clone size: NA; CDR3 protein: CATSRDFNYEQYF; CDR3 DNA: TGTGCCACCAGTAGGGACTTTAACTACGAGCAGTACTTC
V gene: TRBV7-9; J gene: TRBJ2-7; D gene: NA; clone size: once; CDR3 protein: CASSLGGQFYEQYF; CDR3 DNA: TGTGCCAGCAGCTTGGGTGGACAGTTCTACGAGCAGTACTTC
V gene: TRBV19; J gene: TRBJ1-5; D gene: NA; clone size: NA; CDR3 protein: CATTRTAGQPQHF; CDR3 DNA: TGTGCCACCACCCGAACAGCTGGTCAGCCCCAGCATTTT
V gene: TRBV7-9; J gene: TRBJ1-1; D gene: NA; clone size: NA; CDR3 protein: CASSTYREGNTEAFF; CDR3 DNA: TGTGCCAGCAGCACCTACAGGGAGGGGAACACTGAAGCTTTCTTT
V gene: TRBV15; J gene: TRBJ2-1; D gene: NA; clone size: NA; CDR3 protein: CATTQGVSISYNEQFF; CDR3 DNA: TGTGCCACCACCCAGGGCGTATCGATCTCCTACAATGAGCAGTTCTTC
V gene: TRBV7-2; J gene: TRBJ1-2; D gene: TRBD1; clone size: NA; CDR3 protein: CASSLVGTGSVGGYTF; CDR3 DNA: TGTGCCAGCAGCTTAGTAGGGACAGGGTCGGTTGGTGGCTACACCTTC
V gene: TRBV5-1; J gene: TRBJ2-7; D gene: TRBD2; clone size: NA; CDR3 protein: CASSLVRASGRLGEQYF; CDR3 DNA: TGCGCCAGCAGCTTGGTGCGGGCTAGCGGGAGACTTGGCGAGCAGTACTTC
V gene: TRBV7-9; J gene: TRBJ2-2; D gene: NA; clone size: NA; CDR3 protein: CASSLYRTGELFF; CDR3 DNA: TGTGCCAGCAGCTTATACAGGACCGGGGAGCTGTTTTTT
V gene: TRBV30; J gene: TRBJ2-7; D gene: NA; clone size: NA; CDR3 protein: CAWNGLFRRSSYEQYF; CDR3 DNA: TGTGCCTGGAACGGCCTTTTTCGAAGGAGCTCCTACGAGCAGTACTTC
V gene: TRBV19; J gene: TRBJ2-1; D gene: NA; clone size: NA; CDR3 protein: CASTPGPSYNEQFF; CDR3 DNA: TGTGCCAGTACCCCTGGTCCCAGTTACAATGAGCAGTTCTTC
V gene: TRBV14; J gene: TRBJ2-5; D gene: NA; clone size: once; CDR3 protein: CASSQDGAAQETQYF; CDR3 DNA: TGTGCCAGCAGCCAAGATGGGGCAGCCCAAGAGACCCAGTACTTC
V gene: TRBV18; J gene: TRBJ1-2; D gene: TRBD1; clone size: NA; CDR3 protein: CASSPDRLNYGYTF; CDR3 DNA: TGTGCCAGCTCTCCGGACAGGCTTAACTATGGCTACACCTTC
V gene: TRBV10-1; J gene: TRBJ1-3; D gene: NA; clone size: NA; CDR3 protein: CASSRDNSGNTIYF; CDR3 DNA: TGCGCCAGCAGCCGGGACAACTCTGGAAACACCATATATTTT
V gene: TRBV9; J gene: TRBJ2-3; D gene: TRBD2; clone size: NA; CDR3 protein: CASSVSLAGGLADTQYF; CDR3 DNA: TGTGCCAGCAGCGTGTCTCTAGCGGGGGGGCTGGCAGATACGCAGTATTTT
V gene: TRBV7-8; J gene: TRBJ2-7; D gene: NA; clone size: NA; CDR3 protein: CASSRQTDRGGQYF; CDR3 DNA: TGTGCCAGCAGCCGCCAGACAGACCGCGGTGGGCAGTACTTC
V gene: TRBV25-1; J gene: TRBJ1-4; D gene: TRBD1; clone size: NA; CDR3 protein: CASSESRQGGEKLFF; CDR3 DNA: TGTGCCAGCAGTGAATCGAGACAGGGCGGCGAAAAACTGTTTTTT
V gene: TRBV7-2; J gene: TRBJ2-5; D gene: TRBD2; clone size: NA; CDR3 protein: CASSPAGGRQETQYF; CDR3 DNA: TGTGCCAGCAGCCCAGCGGGGGGGAGACAAGAGACCCAGTACTTC
V gene: TRBV7-3; J gene: TRBJ2-3; D gene: TRBD1; clone size: NA; CDR3 protein: CASSSGQHTDTQYF; CDR3 DNA: TGTGCCAGCAGCTCGGGACAGCACACAGATACGCAGTATTTT
V gene: TRBV12-2; J gene: TRBJ1-1; D gene: NA; clone size: few; CDR3 protein: CASRYMNTEAFF; CDR3 DNA: TGTGCAAGTCGCTACATGAACACTGAAGCTTTCTTT
V gene: TRBV6-5; J gene: TRBJ1-2; D gene: NA; clone size: few; CDR3 protein: CASSYSTGVNYGYTF; CDR3 DNA: TGTGCCAGCAGTTACTCGACGGGGGTTAACTATGGCTACACCTTC
V gene: TRBV27; J gene: TRBJ2-7; D gene: NA; clone size: NA; CDR3 protein: CASSSTRVTYEQYF; CDR3 DNA: TGTGCCAGCAGTTCAACACGGGTTACCTACGAGCAGTACTTC
V gene: TRBV28; J gene: TRBJ1-3; D gene: TRBD1; clone size: NA; CDR3 protein: CASRGQGGNTIYF; CDR3 DNA: TGTGCCAGCAGGGGACAGGGGGGAAACACCATATATTTT
V gene: TRBV5-1; J gene: TRBJ2-2; D gene: TRBD2; clone size: NA; CDR3 protein: CASSQGLAGSSTRTGELFF; CDR3 DNA: TGCGCCAGCAGCCAGGGACTAGCGGGGTCCTCTACGCGCACCGGGGAGCTGTTTTTT
V gene: TRBV7-9; J gene: TRBJ2-7; D gene: TRBD1; clone size: NA; CDR3 protein: CASSPGTGLPGEQYF; CDR3 DNA: TGTGCCAGCAGCCCCGGGACAGGATTACCAGGGGAGCAGTACTTC
V gene: TRBV6-5; J gene: TRBJ2-6; D gene: NA; clone size: NA; CDR3 protein: CASTPRSTGANVLTF; CDR3 DNA: TGTGCCAGCACCCCGCGATCTACTGGGGCCAACGTCCTGACTTTC
V gene: TRBV5-1; J gene: TRBJ2-7; D gene: TRBD2; clone size: NA; CDR3 protein: CASSLPGTSFEQYF; CDR3 DNA: TGCGCCAGCAGCTTGCCCGGGACTAGCTTCGAGCAGTACTTC
V gene: TRBV27; J gene: TRBJ1-1; D gene: NA; clone size: NA; CDR3 protein: CASSLWGENTEAFF; CDR3 DNA: TGTGCCAGCAGTTTATGGGGAGAGAACACTGAAGCTTTCTTT